This TCR beta chain is drawn from a study of T cell responses to AZD1222 COVID-19 vaccine (dated by TCRdb to the early 2020s). About the study as a whole: AZD1222 recipients given second doses at about 4 weeks or at about 12 weeks were pooled, since spike-specific TCR depth and breadth were not found to differ between the two schedules. A total of approximately 250 trial participants underwent TCR sequencing, of whom around 210 had received two doses of AZD1222 and some 26 had received two doses of the MenACWY control vaccine. Trial participants were enrolled by age into 18-55, 56-69 and 70-plus year subgroups, with about 150, 28 and 57 TCR-sequenced participants respectively. Paper-wide results and their limitations: No day 14 peak-response samples were available, so repertoires were characterized only after the peak T cell response. Reportedly, almost half of the unique spike-specific TCRs recognized epitopes lying outside the regions that are mutated in the B.1.351 and B.1.1.7 variants. The 56-69-year group was small, and its depth increase did not reach significance, likely because of low power. Conclusions about previously exposed vaccinees were limited because only six AZD1222 recipients were SARS-CoV-2 seropositive at baseline. Participants were mostly white British, with more females than males. The authors suggested clonal diversity may have been underestimated. A significant rise in spike-specific TCR breadth and depth was observed after two AZD1222 doses relative to day 0 and relative to MenACWY recipients. Vaccine-associated CD4 TCRs spanned the whole spike protein, with dominant responses in regions 160-218 and 743-854.

The CDR3 regions of human TCRbeta chains were analyzed by immunosequencing. For the original study's pipeline: TCRs in the repertoires were compared against a reference library of SARS-CoV-2-specific TCRs that had been generated with the MIRA antigen-specificity platform. Breadth was defined as the fraction of unique TCRs that were SARS-CoV-2-associated. Depth was defined as the fraction of total T cells that were SARS-CoV-2-associated. Using the MIRA data, every spike-specific TCR was mapped to the spike region that the TCR reacted to and assigned to either a CD4 or a CD8 class. Log10-transformed breadth and depth values were compared by one-way ANOVA with Sidak's multiple comparisons tests. In its TCRdb copy, this immuneACCESS table keeps in-frame sequences only and misses some clones. Where compared with another copy, unresolved V genes explain less than half of these, and the others have no known cause. From that table come the V and J calls and clone size; the DNA was used to work out D and trimming. This sample gives about 130,000 clones in total; under 95% of them show up just once. Under 4% of the sample is held by the ten biggest clonotypes.

This clone showed up just once. It lacks a known antigen. Base qualities were left out, and no much larger clone turns up one base away. The germline V gene (reference sequence) sets CDR1 to MNHEY and CDR2 to SMNVEV. The cysteine opens and the phenylalanine closes a CDR3 of 13 amino acids. CDR3 DNA only is kept here, 39 bases in frame from base 1. A distance of 10 bases separates the germline ends of V and J, which lose 2 bases and 5 bases respectively. Explained via the paper, the time point label denotes: baseline before first vaccination. Samples from vaccinated people were obtained from the UK trials COV001 and COV002, which included a single-blind randomized controlled phase 2/3 trial of AZD1222 (ChAdOx1 nCoV-19) in healthy adults. For TCRbeta chain sequencing, PBMC samples from trial participants were taken at day 0 and at day 28 after the second dose.

The specimen was peripheral blood, collected on day 0 of AZD1222 vaccination. The sequence is built from TRBV27 and TRBJ2-7; possibly the D gene is TRBD1, per 6 matching bases. The receptor was isolated from an adult in good health. Here the CDR3 is given as CASSLSRGNEQYF. DNA sequence: TGTGCCAGCAGTTTAAGCAGGGGTAACGAGCAGTACTTC.